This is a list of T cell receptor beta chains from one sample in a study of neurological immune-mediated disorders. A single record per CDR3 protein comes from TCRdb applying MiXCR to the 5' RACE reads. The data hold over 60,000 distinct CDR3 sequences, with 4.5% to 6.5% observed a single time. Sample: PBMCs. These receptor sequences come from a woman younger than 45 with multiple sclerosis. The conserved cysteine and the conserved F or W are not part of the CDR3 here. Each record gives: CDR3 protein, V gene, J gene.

CDR3: ASSSTEGGTLSTEAF; V: TRBV6-5; J: TRBJ1-1
CDR3: ASSRRISRAEETQY; V: TRBV5-6; J: TRBJ2-5
CDR3: SARDRPPNGGKDTQY; V: TRBV20-1; J: TRBJ2-3
CDR3: SARLLAGGPHEQF; V: TRBV20-1; J: TRBJ2-1
CDR3: ASSPRGEDSYEQY; V: TRBV5-1; J: TRBJ2-7
CDR3: ASSSGTGNYNEQF; V: TRBV7-3; J: TRBJ2-1
CDR3: ASSDFGLTRY; V: TRBV19; J: TRBJ2-5
CDR3: ASSFPWGTEAF; V: TRBV12-3/TRBV12-4; J: TRBJ1-1
CDR3: AISGGQASKDTQY; V: TRBV10-3; J: TRBJ2-3
CDR3: ASSFTNEQF; V: TRBV5-1; J: TRBJ2-1
CDR3: ASSSPGQEHYGYT; V: TRBV6-5; J: TRBJ1-2
CDR3: ASSTGRNTEAF; V: TRBV7-2; J: TRBJ1-1